What follows is one TCR beta chain and its context. Its antigen target is currently unknown. Base qualities are not provided; no much larger clone lies one nucleotide away. Using the deep immunoSEQ assay, multiplex PCR amplified TCR CDR3 regions from genomic DNA. Extracted genomic DNA from each cell subset was distributed evenly across all wells of several immunoSEQ 96-well plates, and each plate was treated as a replicate. For sorted subsets, 150 to 250 ng genomic DNA, equal to tens of thousands of T cell genomes, was loaded into each replicate PCR. Purified libraries were measured with a Qubit 3.0 fluorometer, size-checked on a Bioanalyzer 2100, and measured again with the KAPA Library Quantification kit. A separate single-read 150-cycle Illumina NextSeq 550 flow cell was used to sequence each immunoSEQ 96-well plate. On the authors' methods: The immunoSEQ output contained only junctional sequences without quality scores, so filtering could not match that applied to full-length reads. Sequences were annotated with PyIR, a Python wrapper for IgBLAST v1.9, and V/J genes and CDR3 were assigned using IMGT germline references. Reads with weak V/J assignments (E-value above 1e-6), missing CDR3, stop codons, out-of-frame junctions, or ambiguous translated residues were removed. V3J clonotypes were defined as sequences sharing the same inferred V gene, J gene, and CDR3 amino acid sequence. The percentage overlap between two repertoires was calculated by dividing the number of shared unique clonotypes by the size of the smaller repertoire. Repertoire richness was assessed with RTK rarefaction, the Chao1 estimator, and Recon v2.1 estimates of unobserved clonotypes. For all TCRbeta clonotypes obtained by the gDNA method from several donors, generation probabilities were computed with OLGA. TCRdb holds this immuneACCESS table with in-frame rearrangements only. Some clones are missing; in checked studies, unresolved V genes explain under half, and the rest has no known cause. V, J and clone size derive from that table, while D and trimming were established from the DNA sequence. Here the sample has more than 2,000,000 clones; about 92% occur a single time. The ten biggest clones cover 0.39% of the sample.

These data belong to a study of shared clonotypes between healthy human individuals (TCRdb year 2020). Regarding the research as a whole: The cohort comprised a couple of women and three men aged 18 to 49 years. Per donor, three plates each were used for CD4 naive and CD4 memory, two for CD8 naive, and one for CD8 memory. To estimate repertoire size and how much clonotypes are shared between individuals, the study performed deep sequencing of blood TCR repertoires from about five healthy adults. To increase sequencing depth and limit assay-specific biases, TCR repertoire library preparation and sequencing were carried out by different laboratories using diverse techniques. Each donor's leukapheresis produced roughly between roughly 0.85 and 9.5 billion PBMCs.

Beyond this particular receptor, the publication reports: The genetic and exposure-history diversity represented was limited by the small number of donors. Based on pairwise subsampling, the degree of clonotype sharing among donors was expected to be affected by sequencing depth. Only blood was sampled, and tissue TCR repertoires likely differ from those in blood. Incomplete sequencing was indicated by rarefaction of sorted-subset datasets, despite the large sequencing depth. Naive subsets generally had larger estimated clonotype richness than memory subsets did. Across four donors, around 5% of naive CD4, 3% to 3.5% of naive CD8, approximately 2.5% of memory CD4, and under 0.45% of memory CD8 clonotypes were shared. Compared with non-shared clonotypes, clonotypes shared by all four sorted-subset donors had higher generation probabilities.

The donors were healthy, HIV-negative adults with no recently reported acute infections or vaccinations. All donors were Caucasian adults living in Nashville, Tennessee, USA. CD4+ T cells were enriched by magnetic negative selection, after which naive cells were positively selected on CD45RA and the negative fraction was taken as the memory subset. Blood was obtained by leukapheresis, after which PBMCs were separated by Ficoll-Histopaque density gradient centrifugation and cryopreserved in liquid nitrogen vapor phase. Purity and quantity of every magnetically sorted T cell population were checked by analytical flow cytometry. Each sorted fraction had its genomic DNA isolated and then quantified by UV absorbance on a Nanodrop 2000c. Based on the germline V gene, the CDR1 and CDR2 sequences are SGHTA and FQGNSA. The germline V end is reduced by 1 base and the J end by 7 bases; junction bases left unmatched: 4. From the cysteine through the phenylalanine, the CDR3 covers 15 amino acids. The read is trimmed to its CDR3 DNA, 45 bases read in frame from base 1.

This receptor was identified in a man between 18 and 29 years old in good health. Some clones in this sample may be carry-over from other donors' samples. Sample: naive CD4+ T cells from PBMCs. Taken with the paper, the label for cell subset or site translates to: CD45RA+ positively selected. The chain is encoded by TRBV7-2 joined to TRBJ2-7; 13 bases in between match TRBD2. The CDR3 corresponds to CASSLGTSGSQEQYF. The nucleotides read TGTGCCAGCAGCTTAGGGACTAGCGGGAGTCAAGAGCAGTACTTC.